Sequencing of this TCR beta chain was carried out in a study of control samples from healthy donors and cancer patients. Measured with immunoSEQ multiplex PCR; TCRdb has only the in-frame clones, and not every one. The table shows approximately 150,000 clones, with 96% occurring only once. The sequence was obtained from a young woman in good health. Material: blood.

CDR3 DNA sequence: TGTGCCAGCAGTTCCCACACAAAAGTCAGGGTGAGGGAGCAGTACTTC. As protein: CASSSHTKVRVREQYF. The V call is TRBV28, the J call TRBJ2-7; D is possibly TRBD1 (5 bases). This CDR3 contains 16 residues. Germline V lookup: CDR1 MDHEN, CDR2 SYDVKM. V lost 4 bases to trimming and J lost 7 bases, with 23 bases between them.